This T cell receptor beta chain comes out of a study of shared clonotypes between healthy human individuals. V dropped 0 bases and J dropped 8 bases, with 15 bases sitting between them. Germline-derived CDR1 and CDR2 are SGHRS and YFSETQ. There are 15 residues in the CDR3. The quantity of DNA used in unsorted PBMC replicate PCRs was approximately 300 ng, corresponding to some 29,000 T cell genomes. Original methodology: Junction-only sequences produced by ImmunoSEQ had no quality scores, so filtering differed. The data were produced by immunoSEQ multiplex PCR, yet TCRdb's version contains in-frame clones alone and is incomplete. Clone size and the V and J calls come from that table; the DNA yielded D and trimming. This table has fewer than 650,000 clones, roughly four fifths appearing once.

The source is a middle-aged woman in good health. Some clones in this sample may be carry-over from other donors' samples. The sequenced material came from PBMCs. The V call is TRBV5-1, the J call TRBJ2-1, with D tentatively TRBD2 (5 bases). The CDR3 sequence: CASSLVRAGADEQFF. CDR3 DNA sequence: TGCGCCAGCAGCTTGGTAAGGGCCGGAGCGGATGAGCAGTTCTTC.